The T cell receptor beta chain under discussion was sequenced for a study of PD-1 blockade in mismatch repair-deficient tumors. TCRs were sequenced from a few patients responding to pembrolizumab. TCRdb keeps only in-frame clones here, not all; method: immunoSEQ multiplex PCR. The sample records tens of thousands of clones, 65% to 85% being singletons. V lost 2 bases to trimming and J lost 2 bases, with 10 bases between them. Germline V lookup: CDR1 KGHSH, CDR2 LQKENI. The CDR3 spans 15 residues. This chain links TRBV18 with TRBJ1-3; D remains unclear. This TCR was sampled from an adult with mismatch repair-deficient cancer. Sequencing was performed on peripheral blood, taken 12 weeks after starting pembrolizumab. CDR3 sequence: CASSPIRGTGNTIYF. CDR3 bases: TGTGCCAGCTCACCAATCCGGGGAACTGGAAACACCATATATTTT. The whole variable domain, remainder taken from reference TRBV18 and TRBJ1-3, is NAGVMQNPRHLVRRRGQEARLRCSPMKGHSHVYWYRQLPEEGLKFMVYLQKENIIDESGMPKERFSAEFPKEGPSILRIQQVVRGDSAAYFCASSPIRGTGNTIYFGEGSWLTVV.